These 21 T cell receptor beta chains came from one sample sequenced in a study of blood T cell repertoires in COVID-19. The repertoire was sequenced with immunoSEQ multiplex PCR; TCRdb's copy has only in-frame clones and lacks some. The profile shows under 150,000 clones, about 90% of them singletons. Sequences were obtained from peripheral blood. These receptors came from a woman in her forties or fifties with acute or convalescent COVID-19.

The chain links TRBV28 to TRBJ2-4; D is ambiguous. The CDR3 is 17 residues long. V lost 3 bases and J lost 0, with 15 bases in between. The V gene's germline CDR1 is MDHEN and CDR2 SYDVKM. CDR3 sequence reads: CASSLAGRTLAKNIQYF. CDR3 nucleotide sequence: TGTGCCAGCAGTTTGGCAGGAAGAACACTAGCCAAAAACATTCAGTACTTC.

CDR3 in amino acids: CASSPGVNYGYTF. DNA for the CDR3: TGTGCCAGCAGCCCAGGGGTCAACTATGGCTACACCTTC. The chain uses TRBV6-6 and TRBJ1-2; tentatively, D is TRBD1 (6 bases). In germline, CDR1 is MNHNY, CDR2 SVGAGI (reference sequence). Trimming cost V 6 bases and J 2 bases, with 10 bases left between them. This CDR3 region has 13 residues.

The genes are TRBV7-2 and TRBJ2-1; 9 positions match TRBD2. Looked up from germline, CDR1 is SGHTA and CDR2 is FQGNSA. The CDR3 is 15 residues long. J gave up 7 bases and V 3 bases, and 7 bases lay outside the gene matches. The CDR3 spells CASSFFSGSENEQFF. The CDR3 DNA sequence: TGTGCCAGCAGCTTCTTTAGCGGGAGCGAGAATGAGCAGTTCTTC.

V and J are TRBV7-2 and TRBJ1-4; a possible D gene is TRBD1 (5 bases). CDR1 and CDR2 from the germline V gene are SGHTA and FQGNSA. V was cut by 1 base and J by 6 bases, with 18 bases left in between. The CDR3 extends over 17 amino acids. The CDR3 nucleotides are TGTGCCAGCAGCTTAGGATTATTAAGGGGTGAAGATGAAAAACTGTTTTTT. Translating it yields CASSLGLLRGEDEKLFF.

This chain uses TRBV5-8 with TRBJ2-7; 10 bases align to TRBD1. J lost 5 bases, V lost 0 bases, and 5 bases had no gene match. The CDR3 length is 15 residues. Germline CDR1 reads SGHTS; CDR2 reads YDEGEE. The CDR3 DNA sequence: TGTGCCAGCAGCTTGGGGGGACAGGGGTCCCACGAGCAGTACTTC. Protein sequence: CASSLGGQGSHEQYF.

This rearrangement joins TRBV30 to TRBJ1-1, with D possibly being TRBD1 (5 bases). V was pared by 2 bases and J by 3 bases, with 10 bases between. The CDR3 totals 13 residues. Per the germline V gene, CDR1 is GTSNPN and CDR2 is SVGIG (reference sequence). CDR3 DNA: TGTGCCTGGAGTCTTCGCAGGGACACTGAAGCTTTCTTT. Translation gives CAWSLRRDTEAFF.

This chain links TRBV28 with TRBJ2-1; 9 bases agree with TRBD2. The CDR3 consists of 16 residues. In germline, CDR1 is MDHEN, CDR2 SYDVKM. Trimming at V came to 4 bases and at J to 4 bases, leaving 8 bases not matched to a gene. CDR3 residues: CASSSILAGTYNEQFF. DNA for the CDR3: TGTGCCAGCAGTTCCATTCTAGCGGGGACTTACAATGAGCAGTTCTTC.

This chain links TRBV19 with TRBJ1-5; no clear D. With 3 bases removed from V and 4 bases from J, the gap between germline ends came to 16 bases. The CDR3 length is 16 residues. Germline CDR1 is LNHDA and CDR2 is SQIVND (reference sequence). The CDR3 DNA reads TGTGCCAGTAGTATTAGTCCTGGCAGCGCGAATCAGCCCCAGCATTTT. It encodes CASSISPGSANQPQHF.

The chain uses TRBV5-1 and TRBJ1-5; no clear D. The CDR3 covers 13 residues. Germline CDR1 reads SGHRS; CDR2 reads YFSETQ. V lost 4 bases, J lost 2 bases, and 7 bases lay in between. CDR3 nucleotide sequence: TGCGCCAGCAGCCGAGAGGGCAATCAGCCCCAGCATTTT. Its translation is CASSREGNQPQHF.

This clone was counted once. The chain links TRBV4-2 to TRBJ2-3, with 15 bases fitting TRBD2. V lost 4 bases to trimming and J lost 1 base; unmatched junction nucleotides: 9. Germline V gives CDR1 LGHNA, CDR2 YNFKEQ. CDR3 size: 19 residues. The CDR3 nucleotides are TGTGCCAGCAGCCCCCGGACTAGCGGGGGGGGAGGTCGCACAGATACGCAGTATTTT. This sequence encodes CASSPRTSGGGGRTDTQYF.

The genes are TRBV19 and TRBJ2-1; D gene unclear. With 6 bases removed from V and 5 bases from J, the gap between germline ends came to 11 bases. There are 13 residues in the CDR3. From germline, CDR1 is LNHDA and CDR2 SQIVND (reference sequence). DNA for the CDR3: TGTGCCAGTAGAAACTACCCCGACAATGAGCAGTTCTTC. It is translated as CASRNYPDNEQFF.

This sequence joins TRBV19 and TRBJ2-7, with 9 bases that match TRBD1. V lost 4 bases to trimming and J lost 3 bases; unmatched junction nucleotides: 7. This CDR3 has 15 residues. Germline-derived CDR1 and CDR2 are LNHDA and SQIVND (reference sequence). This CDR3 reads CASSTPDRGLYEQYF. CDR3 sequence (DNA): TGTGCCAGTAGTACCCCGGACAGGGGCCTCTACGAGCAGTACTTC.

This clone was observed a few times. The CDR3 nucleotides read TGCGCCAGCAGTGAAGGTCGGGGAATAGGGGAGCTGTTTTTT. Amino acid sequence: CASSEGRGIGELFF. V and J are TRBV10-2 and TRBJ2-2; possible D gene TRBD2, 5 bases. Trimming stripped 3 bases from V and 8 bases from J, with 13 bases between. CDR3 length: 14 amino acids. Germline CDR1 reads WSHSY; CDR2 reads SAAADI.

The genes are TRBV2 and TRBJ1-2; TRBD1 matches at 7 bases. The junction had 8 bases not matched to a gene; V was cut back by 6 bases and J by 4 bases. The CDR3 is 14 amino acids. CDR1 and CDR2 (germline): SNHLY, FYNNEI. CDR3 nucleotide sequence: TGTGCCAGCAGCGACCGGACAGGCCGCTATGGCTACACCTTC. Translation: CASSDRTGRYGYTF.

The chain recombines TRBV2 with TRBJ1-5; 7 bases match TRBD1. The CDR3 has 14 amino acids. Germline values: CDR1 SNHLY, CDR2 FYNNEI. The junction had 9 bases not matched to a gene; V was cut back by 6 bases and J by 7 bases. The CDR3 DNA reads TGTGCCAGCAGGGTCGGACAGGTTAGGCAGCCCCAGCATTTT. Protein: CASRVGQVRQPQHF.

As concerns this clone: The junction and the germline gene differ at one end; a read error may be behind it. The V gene is TRBV9, the J gene TRBJ1-4; D remains unclear. Germline V gives CDR1 SGDLS, CDR2 YYNGEE. The CDR3 has 14 amino acids. The CDR3 bases are TGTGCCAGCAGCGTCTCCGGGTCTAACGAAAAACTGTTTTTT. It encodes CASSVSGSNEKLFF.

J is TRBJ1-1 and V is TRBV4-1; no firm D call. This CDR3 comprises 13 residues. Looked up from germline, CDR1 is MGHRA and CDR2 is YSYEKL. The V and J ends lost 6 bases and 4 bases respectively, with 12 bases between them. CDR3 loop: CASSLGDGTEAFF. In DNA form, the CDR3 reads TGCGCCAGCAGTCTCGGGGATGGCACTGAAGCTTTCTTT.

The rearrangement links TRBV10-3 to TRBJ2-7; 9 bases match TRBD1. CDR3 length: 13 residues. J was trimmed by 3 bases and V by 9 bases; bases with no gene match: 6. Germline V gene data show CDR1 as ENHRY and CDR2 as SYGVKD. Here the CDR3 DNA reads TGTGCCATGAAGGCGGGACAGGGCTACGAGCAGTACTTC. Translation: CAMKAGQGYEQYF.

The chain employs TRBV18 and TRBJ1-6; TRBD1 matches 7 bases. The CDR3 has 16 amino acids. With V trimmed by 2 bases and J by 8 bases, 9 bases remained unmatched. CDR1 is KGHSH, CDR2 LQKENI, per germline. CDR3 residues: CASSPGSTGLDSPLHF. The CDR3 nucleotides read TGTGCCAGCTCACCAGGCTCGACAGGGTTGGATTCACCCCTCCACTTT.

This sequence joins TRBV5-1 and TRBJ1-1; D gene unclear. Germline V gene lookup returns CDR1 SGHRS and CDR2 YFSETQ. The ends were cut back, 2 bases at V and 1 base at J, with 12 bases in the middle. This CDR3 has 15 amino acids. In DNA, the CDR3 is TGCGCCAGCAGCTTCCGCCAGACACGGAACACTGAAGCTTTCTTT. Translation gives CASSFRQTRNTEAFF. The variable domain in full, completed from reference TRBV5-1 and TRBJ1-1, reads KAGVTQTPRYLIKTRGQQVTLSCSPISGHRSVSWYQQTPGQGLQFLFEYFSETQRNKGNFPGRFSGRQFSNSRSEMNVSTLELGDSALYLCASSFRQTRNTEAFFGQGTRLTVV.

This clone occurred a few times. V is TRBV4-3 and J is TRBJ2-7, with D maybe TRBD2 (6 bases). The CDR3 sequence is 14 residues long. The V gene lost 0 bases and the J gene lost 4 bases, with 10 bases spanning the gap. Per germline, CDR1 LGHNA and CDR2 YSLEER. CDR3: CASSQDRRAYEQYF. The CDR3 DNA sequence: TGCGCCAGCAGCCAAGACAGGAGGGCTTACGAGCAGTACTTC.